This is a list of T cell receptor beta chains from one sample in a study of blood T cell repertoires in COVID-19. The assay was immunoSEQ multiplex PCR, and TCRdb's table has in-frame clones only and misses some. The sample lists about 270,000 clones; approximately 86% were seen once. Material: peripheral blood. The source is a woman between 55 and 75 years old who had recovered from COVID-19. Each CDR3 is given with its conserved first and last residue. The order of the fields is clone size, J gene, D gene, V gene, CDR3 protein, CDR3 DNA. D genes are given only for firm matches. Where a row states a size, it is once, few, many or the class of an expanded clone; other rows omit it.

>-|TRBJ1-6|-|TRBV7-3
CASSLEGVGSPLHF
TGTGCCAGCAGCTTAGAAGGGGTGGGATCACCCCTCCACTTT
>-|TRBJ1-6|TRBD1|TRBV10-3
CAIGRQGNSPLHF
TGTGCCATCGGGAGACAGGGAAATTCACCCCTCCACTTT
>once|TRBJ1-5|-|TRBV3-1/TRBV3-2
CASSQEGAGMNQPQHF
TGTGCCAGCAGCCAAGAGGGGGCAGGGATGAATCAGCCCCAGCATTTT
>-|TRBJ2-5|TRBD1|TRBV5-1
CASKVAGGRQETQYF
TGCGCCAGCAAGGTGGCAGGGGGCAGGCAAGAGACCCAGTACTTC
>-|TRBJ1-3|-|TRBV6-5
CASSYQISGNTIYF
TGTGCCAGCAGTTACCAGATCTCTGGAAACACCATATATTTT
>-|TRBJ2-1|TRBD2|TRBV2
CASSNRLAGEQFF
TGTGCCAGCAGCAACCGTCTAGCGGGGGAGCAGTTCTTC
>-|TRBJ1-6|TRBD1|TRBV7-8
CASTLTGGYNSPLHF
TGTGCCAGCACCTTGACAGGGGGTTATAATTCACCCCTCCACTTT
>-|TRBJ2-7|TRBD1|TRBV7-8
CASTPGQGAREQYF
TGTGCCAGCACTCCGGGACAGGGTGCACGCGAGCAGTACTTC
>-|TRBJ2-3|-|TRBV24-1
CATGGPADTQYF
TGTGCCACGGGGGGGCCAGCAGATACGCAGTATTTT
>once|TRBJ2-5|TRBD2|TRBV28
CASSPLNSGRGGARETQYF
TGTGCCAGCAGCCCCTTAAACTCCGGGAGGGGGGGGGCCAGGGAGACCCAGTACTTC
>-|TRBJ2-3|-|TRBV7-6
CASSLGAGGPTDTQYF
TGTGCCAGCAGCCTAGGGGCGGGCGGGCCGACAGATACGCAGTATTTT
>-|TRBJ2-7|TRBD1|TRBV25-1
CASSPWGGTGVSYEQYF
TGTGCCAGCAGTCCCTGGGGAGGGACAGGGGTGTCCTACGAGCAGTACTTC
>once|TRBJ2-2|TRBD1|TRBV6-2/TRBV6-3
CASSYGQGPGPGELFF
TGTGCCAGCAGTTACGGACAGGGCCCAGGTCCCGGGGAGCTGTTTTTT
>once|TRBJ2-1|-|TRBV11-2
CASSLGPRGFKDEQFF
TGTGCCAGCAGCTTAGGCCCCAGGGGTTTTAAGGATGAGCAGTTCTTC
>-|TRBJ1-1|-|TRBV5-1
CASSLEYGGNTEAFF
TGCGCCAGCAGCTTGGAATACGGGGGGAACACTGAAGCTTTCTTT
>-|TRBJ1-2|-|TRBV6-5
CASRWGGGDYGYTF
TGTGCCAGCAGATGGGGGGGAGGGGACTATGGCTACACCTTC
>-|TRBJ2-7|TRBD1|TRBV6-1
CASSDSGTGNEQYF
TGTGCCAGCAGTGATTCCGGGACAGGGAACGAGCAGTACTTC
>-|TRBJ1-6|TRBD1|TRBV6-5
CASSFGGQGHNSPLHF
TGTGCCAGCAGTTTCGGAGGACAGGGGCATAATTCACCCCTCCACTTT
>-|TRBJ1-4|TRBD1|TRBV5-1
CASSWGTAEGEKLFF
TGCGCCAGCAGCTGGGGGACAGCAGAAGGTGAAAAACTGTTTTTT
>-|TRBJ2-5|TRBD1|TRBV7-8
CASTSLRQGAGETQYF
TGTGCCAGCACAAGCCTGAGACAGGGGGCGGGGGAGACCCAGTACTTC